Below are 11 T cell receptor beta chains sequenced from a single sample in a study of memory CD4+ T cells and cytomegalovirus serostatus (dated 2019 in TCRdb). The library was generated by the immunoSEQ multiplex PCR assay. TCRdb re-hosts the immuneACCESS table, in-frame sequences only. Its copies lack some clones; in the studies checked, an unresolved V gene accounts for under half of them, and the cause for the rest is not known. This sample gives some 73,000 clones in total; roughly three quarters of them show up just once. The top ten hold around 2.6% of the sample. Single viable CD3+CD4+CD8-CD45RO+ cells were sorted as memory CD4+ T cells on a FACSAria II. Sequencing was performed on memory CD4+ T cells from blood. These receptors originate from an adult in good health and CMV-seropositive.

This chain joins TRBV4-1 and TRBJ1-4; the D gene is possibly TRBD1 (5 bases). V lost 6 bases and J 5 bases, leaving 13 bases between the germline ends. Germline CDR1 reads MGHRA; CDR2 reads YSYEKL. CDR3 length: 14 amino acids. Written as DNA, the CDR3 is TGCGCCAGCAGTCCCAGGGTCGTCAATGAAAAACTGTTTTTT. Translation gives CASSPRVVNEKLFF.

The gene calls are TRBV28 and TRBJ2-3; maybe TRBD2 (5 bases). V dropped 7 bases and J dropped 1 base, with 6 bases sitting between them. The germline CDR1 and CDR2 sequences are MDHEN and SYDVKM. The CDR3 sequence is 12 residues long. The CDR3 DNA sequence: TGTGCCAGCACCGGGGGCACAGATACGCAGTATTTT. The encoded protein is CASTGGTDTQYF.

The gene calls are TRBV5-4 and TRBJ1-6; possible D gene TRBD1, 5 bases. Trimming took off 4 bases at V and 0 bases at J, with 11 bases between the two ends. Per germline, CDR1 SGHNT and CDR2 YYREEE (reference sequence). CDR3 length: 16 residues. The CDR3: CASSRDGGSYNSPLHF. CDR3 coding DNA: TGTGCCAGCAGCCGCGATGGGGGCTCCTATAATTCACCCCTCCACTTT. Supplemented by reference TRBV5-4 and TRBJ1-6, the full variable domain reads ETGVTQSPTHLIKTRGQQVTLRCSSQSGHNTVSWYQQALGQGPQFIFQYYREEENGRGNFPPRFSGLQFPNYSSELNVNALELDDSALYLCASSRDGGSYNSPLHFGNGTRLTVT.

The chain is built from TRBV2 and TRBJ2-5; 7 bases are shared with TRBD1. The V gene end was trimmed by 5 bases and the J gene end by 3 bases; junction bases not matched to a gene: 9. The CDR3 is 15 amino acids. Germline-derived CDR1 and CDR2 are SNHLY and FYNNEI. The CDR3 region has the DNA TGTGCCAGCAGTAAACGAGGGGGCAGGGAAGAGACCCAGTACTTC. This gives the protein CASSKRGGREETQYF.

The J gene is TRBJ1-2, the V gene TRBV7-2; D remains unclear. The V end lost 5 bases, the J end lost 4 bases, and 11 bases lay between the germline ends. Germline CDR1 and CDR2: SGHTA and FQGNSA. The CDR3 covers 13 residues. The CDR3 DNA follows: TGTGCCAGCAGCCCCGGAGGGCCCTATGGCTACACCTTC. This sequence encodes CASSPGGPYGYTF.

This chain links TRBV9 with TRBJ2-3, with D maybe TRBD2 (5 bases). Germline assignment: CDR1 SGDLS and CDR2 YYNGEE. Between the trimmed V and J ends, which lost 3 bases and 4 bases, there was a span of 15 bases. This CDR3 spans 15 amino acids. Here the CDR3 DNA reads TGTGCCAGCAGCGCATCGGGGTGGGAGTCAGATACGCAGTATTTT. Translated, it gives CASSASGWESDTQYF.

This clone was seen a single time. The genes are TRBV4-2 and TRBJ1-2; D uncertain. The V gene lost 0 bases and the J gene lost 5 bases, with 10 bases spanning the gap. Germline-derived CDR1 and CDR2 are LGHNA and YNFKEQ. The CDR3 length is 14 residues. DNA for the CDR3: TGTGCCAGCAGCCAAGATATAGGGCGTTATGGCTACACCTTC. Translation gives CASSQDIGRYGYTF.

The chain joins TRBV5-1 to TRBJ2-1, with TRBD1 matching over 9 bases. Germline loops: CDR1 SGHRS, CDR2 YFSETQ. Trimming cost V 4 bases and J 9 bases; bases outside gene matches: 8. This CDR3 is 14 amino acids long. CDR3 amino acids: CASSRDRARGEQFF. The CDR3 coding sequence is TGCGCCAGCAGCCGGGACAGGGCGCGGGGTGAGCAGTTCTTC.

This clone was picked up one time. The J gene is TRBJ2-7, the V gene TRBV4-3, with D unresolved. The CDR3 runs 16 residues. Per the germline V gene, CDR1 is LGHNA and CDR2 is YSLEER. With 4 bases removed from V and 0 bases from J, the gap between germline ends came to 16 bases. CDR3 nucleotide sequence: TGCGCCAGCAGCCGACTTGGTCCGAACAACTCCTACGAGCAGTACGTC. This gives the protein CASSRLGPNNSYEQYV.

This clone has more than one count but fewer than ten. The chain links TRBV10-2 to TRBJ1-3; D is undetermined. Germline lookup yields CDR1 WSHSY and CDR2 SAAADI. V was clipped by 4 bases and J by 2 bases, with 12 bases between them. This CDR3 has 15 residues. CDR3 sequence: CASSGGRQAGNTIYF. Here the CDR3 DNA reads TGCGCCAGCAGTGGAGGGCGACAAGCTGGAAACACCATATATTTT.

The chain combines TRBV5-1 with TRBJ1-2; D perhaps matches TRBD1 (6 bases). The CDR3 loop spans 15 amino acids. V lost 2 bases, J lost 0 bases, and 11 bases lay in between. Germline CDR1 reads SGHRS; CDR2 reads YFSETQ. The CDR3 DNA is TGCGCCAGCAGCTTTGGGACAAGAGCTAACTATGGCTACACCTTC. It is translated as CASSFGTRANYGYTF.